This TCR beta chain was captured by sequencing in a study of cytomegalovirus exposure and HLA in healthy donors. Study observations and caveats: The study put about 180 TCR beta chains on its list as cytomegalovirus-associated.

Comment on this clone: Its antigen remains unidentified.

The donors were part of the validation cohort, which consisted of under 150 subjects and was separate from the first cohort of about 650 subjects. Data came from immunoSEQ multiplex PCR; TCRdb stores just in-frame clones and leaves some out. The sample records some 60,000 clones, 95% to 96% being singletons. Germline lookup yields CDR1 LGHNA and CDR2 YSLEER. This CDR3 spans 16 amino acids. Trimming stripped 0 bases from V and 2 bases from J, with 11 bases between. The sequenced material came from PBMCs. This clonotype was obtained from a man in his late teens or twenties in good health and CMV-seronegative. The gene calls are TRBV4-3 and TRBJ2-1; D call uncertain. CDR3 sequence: CASSQDRSTPYNEQFF. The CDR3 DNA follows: TGCGCCAGCAGCCAAGATAGGAGTACCCCCTACAATGAGCAGTTCTTC.